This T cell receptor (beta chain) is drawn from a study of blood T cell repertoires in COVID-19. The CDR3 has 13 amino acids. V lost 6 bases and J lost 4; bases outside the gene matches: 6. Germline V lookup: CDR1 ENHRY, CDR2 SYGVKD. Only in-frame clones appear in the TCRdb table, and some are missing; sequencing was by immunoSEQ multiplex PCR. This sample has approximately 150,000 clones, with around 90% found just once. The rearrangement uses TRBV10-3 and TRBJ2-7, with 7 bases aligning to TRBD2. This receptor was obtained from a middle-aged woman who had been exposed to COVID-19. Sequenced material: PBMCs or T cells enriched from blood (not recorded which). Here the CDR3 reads CAIRGREAYEQYF. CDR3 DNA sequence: TGTGCCATCAGGGGACGGGAGGCTTACGAGCAGTACTTC.